This T cell receptor beta chain was sequenced in a study of OX40 agonist ivuxolimab in advanced cancers. Study-level results: Doses of 0.1 to 3.0 mg/kg were accompanied by clonal expansion of CD4+ and CD8+ blood T cells by week 6.

As regards this clone: Its antigen is unidentified.

Data came from immunoSEQ multiplex PCR; TCRdb stores just in-frame clones and leaves some out. The data contain more than 55,000 clones, more than 75% of them singletons. The CDR3 is 13 residues long. V lost 0 bases, J lost 7 bases, and 12 bases lay in between. Germline CDR1 is GTSNPN and CDR2 is SVGIG (reference sequence). Sequencing was performed on CD4+ or CD8+ T cells sorted from blood, taken in a trial of the OX40 agonist ivuxolimab. The V gene is TRBV30, the J gene TRBJ1-1, with a possible D match to TRBD1 (5 bases). The TCR sequence derives from an adult with an advanced solid tumor such as melanoma, head and neck, liver or kidney cancer. CDR3 region: CAWSVLRGVEAFF. The CDR3 DNA reads TGTGCCTGGAGTGTACTAAGGGGAGTTGAAGCTTTCTTT.